Listed below are T cell receptor beta chains from one sample, sequenced in a study of CD8 T cells in ankylosing spondylitis. TCRdb called the 5' RACE reads again in MiXCR, with one record for every CDR3 protein. In the table there are about 360,000 distinct CDR3 sequences, roughly 20% of which are singletons. The sample taken for sequencing was blood, either unsorted or a sorted T cell fraction (not recorded which). These receptors came from a male donor with ankylosing spondylitis or in good health (not recorded which). The CDR3 runs from the conserved cysteine through the conserved F or W. D genes are given only for firm matches. Size is stated for part of the rows, as once, few or many counts, or as a class when the clone is expanded.

J | D | V | size | CDR3 | DNA
TRBJ2-2 | TRBD2 | TRBV7-9 | . | CASRSGTSGGNTGELFF | TGTGCCAGCAGATCCGGGACTAGCGGGGGGAACACCGGGGAGCTGTTTTTT
TRBJ2-1 | . | TRBV12-3/TRBV12-4 | . | CASSEPPGESSYNEQFF | TGTGCCAGCAGTGAGCCCCCAGGGGAGAGCTCCTACAATGAGCAGTTCTTC
TRBJ2-5 | . | TRBV7-8 | . | CASSFWGGSETQYF | TGTGCCAGCAGCTTTTGGGGGGGCTCAGAGACCCAGTACTTC
TRBJ2-1 | TRBD2 | TRBV7-8 | few | CASSVKAGGRNEQFF | TGTGCCAGCAGCGTAAAAGCGGGGGGTCGCAATGAGCAGTTCTTC
TRBJ2-2 | TRBD2 | TRBV28 | . | CASKGGLAGMNTGELFF | TGTGCCAGCAAAGGGGGTTTAGCGGGGATGAACACCGGGGAGCTGTTTTTT
TRBJ2-2 | TRBD1 | TRBV10-1 | . | CAIFEWRQGFIGELFF | TGCGCCATCTTCGAGTGGCGACAGGGTTTTATCGGGGAGCTGTTTTTT
TRBJ2-7 | . | TRBV7-9 | . | CASSLRTPTLRGEQYF | TGTGCCAGCAGCTTGAGGACACCCACTCTACGGGGCGAGCAGTACTTC
TRBJ2-7 | . | TRBV20-1 | . | CSALGEISSYEQYF | TGCAGTGCACTGGGAGAAATAAGCTCCTACGAGCAGTACTTC
TRBJ2-2 | . | TRBV6-5 | few | CASSFSGVASTGELFF | TGTGCCAGCAGTTTCTCAGGGGTGGCGAGCACCGGGGAGCTGTTTTTT
TRBJ1-2 | . | TRBV6-6 | . | CASSHLANYGYTF | TGTGCCAGCAGCCACTTGGCCAACTATGGCTACACCTTC